Listed below are T cell receptor beta chains from one sample, sequenced in a study of cytomegalovirus exposure and HLA in healthy donors. The assay was immunoSEQ multiplex PCR, and TCRdb's table has in-frame clones only and misses some. The sample records around 95,000 clones, approximately 79% being singletons. The sample taken for sequencing was PBMCs. These receptors were taken from a male donor in good health and CMV-seronegative. Each CDR3 is given without its conserved first and last residue.

>TRBV2|TRBJ2-3
ASSDGGVKDTQY
>TRBV30|TRBJ2-5
AWRETGGLGEQY
>TRBV7-3|TRBJ2-3
ASSRDRVGTDTQY
>TRBV25-1|TRBJ2-3
ASSEYTRRSLSDTQY
>TRBV5-6|TRBJ2-2
ASSLRVGLAGTGELF
>TRBV27|TRBJ2-7
ASSLWGRPYEQY
>TRBV27|TRBJ2-5
ASSRDRQETQY
>TRBV29-1|TRBJ2-7
SVVSRGQGVYEQY
>TRBV4-1|TRBJ2-5
ASSQVLGETQY
>TRBV11-2|TRBJ2-7
ASSSRAASGRY
>TRBV28|TRBJ2-1
ASIGPIGQGVFYNEQF
>TRBV6-8|TRBJ2-1
ASRHLDTHKEQF
>TRBV30|TRBJ1-3
AWSVSMTANSGNTIY
>TRBV5-1|.
ASSFSAQSYEQY
>TRBV19|TRBJ2-1
ASRSRGISYNEQF
>TRBV15|TRBJ2-7
ATSRDLTSVHEQY
>TRBV9|TRBJ2-1
ASSVLAGDNEQF